This is a list of T cell receptor beta chains from one sample in a study of T and B cells in COVID-19 patients. TCRdb passed the multiplex PCR reads through MiXCR, listing each CDR3 protein once. Of 20,000 to 30,000 distinct CDR3 sequences listed, about 31% are singletons. The source material was blood. Receptors originate from a human donor who had recovered from COVID-19. CDR3s include the opening cysteine and the closing phenylalanine or tryptophan. Each record gives: D gene, clone size, V gene, J gene, CDR3 protein, CDR3 DNA. D genes are given only for firm matches. A row's size may be missing; if present it is once, few, many or a size class.

d_gene: TRBD1
abundance: few
v_gene: TRBV5-5
j_gene: TRBJ1-3
CDR3aa: CASSLVGTGGGNTIYF
CDR3nt: TGTGCCAGCAGCTTGGTCGGTACAGGGGGTGGAAACACCATATATTTT

d_gene: TRBD1
abundance: NA
v_gene: TRBV15
j_gene: TRBJ2-2
CDR3aa: CATSRDGTGNTGELFF
CDR3nt: TGTGCCACCAGCAGAGATGGGACAGGGAACACCGGGGAGCTGTTTTTT

d_gene: NA
abundance: NA
v_gene: TRBV7-2
j_gene: TRBJ2-1
CDR3aa: CASSLAGRDTSSYNEQFF
CDR3nt: TGTGCCAGCAGCTTAGCGGGCCGGGACACCAGCTCCTACAATGAGCAGTTCTTC

d_gene: TRBD2
abundance: few
v_gene: TRBV11-1
j_gene: TRBJ2-1
CDR3aa: CASSLVELAGGEQFF
CDR3nt: TGTGCCAGCAGCTTAGTGGAACTAGCGGGCGGTGAGCAGTTCTTC

d_gene: NA
abundance: many
v_gene: TRBV30
j_gene: TRBJ2-6
CDR3aa: CAWSRSSGANVLTF
CDR3nt: TGTGCCTGGAGTAGGAGTTCTGGGGCCAACGTCCTGACTTTC

d_gene: NA
abundance: medium-sized
v_gene: TRBV29-1
j_gene: TRBJ2-1
CDR3aa: CSVEDPGNEQFF
CDR3nt: TGCAGCGTTGAAGACCCAGGGAATGAGCAGTTCTTC

d_gene: NA
abundance: NA
v_gene: TRBV24-1
j_gene: TRBJ2-7
CDR3aa: CATSDGRFYEQYF
CDR3nt: TGTGCCACCAGTGATGGACGATTCTACGAGCAGTACTTC

d_gene: NA
abundance: NA
v_gene: TRBV13
j_gene: TRBJ2-2
CDR3aa: CASSESGNTGELFF
CDR3nt: TGTGCCAGCAGTGAGTCGGGGAACACCGGGGAGCTGTTTTTT

d_gene: NA
abundance: NA
v_gene: TRBV20-1
j_gene: TRBJ1-5
CDR3aa: CSARDGPYSNQPQHF
CDR3nt: TGCAGTGCTAGAGATGGCCCTTATAGCAATCAGCCCCAGCATTTT

d_gene: TRBD1
abundance: NA
v_gene: TRBV19
j_gene: TRBJ2-7
CDR3aa: CASSPGQSSYEQYF
CDR3nt: TGCGCCAGCAGCCCGGGACAGAGCTCCTACGAGCAGTACTTC

d_gene: NA
abundance: NA
v_gene: TRBV7-2
j_gene: TRBJ1-2
CDR3aa: CASSLAGVGGYTF
CDR3nt: TGTGCCAGCAGCTTAGCAGGGGTCGGGGGCTACACCTTC